A single sample is the source of the 4 T cell receptor beta chains below, sequenced in a study of T cell responses to AZD1222 COVID-19 vaccine. Clones were sequenced by immunoSEQ multiplex PCR, and TCRdb holds only the in-frame ones, with some missing. Among approximately 110,000 clones listed, approximately 92% were seen once. This specimen was peripheral blood, taken on day 0 of AZD1222 vaccination. The receptors here all came from an adult in good health.

This clone has only a few counts. The chain carries TRBV19 and TRBJ2-1; 8 nucleotides agree with TRBD1. The V segment lost 3 bases and the J segment 7 bases; nucleotides outside the gene matches: 5. From germline, CDR1 is LNHDA and CDR2 SQIVND (reference sequence). The CDR3 totals 14 residues. The chain's CDR3 is CASSIGRGPNEQFF. The CDR3 DNA is TGTGCCAGTAGTATCGGCAGGGGGCCAAATGAGCAGTTCTTC.

The CDR3 loop reads CASSLLIIPDTATEAFF. The CDR3, as DNA: TGTGCCAGCAGCTTATTAATTATCCCAGACACGGCCACTGAAGCTTTCTTT. This chain uses TRBV11-2 with TRBJ1-1; no clear D. The CDR3 covers 17 residues. CDR1 is SGHAT and CDR2 is FQNNGV in the germline V gene. Trimming took off 2 bases at V and 4 bases at J, with 20 bases between the two ends.

The chain uses TRBV19 and TRBJ1-5, with D possibly matching TRBD1 (5 bases). The CDR3 has 14 amino acids. Looked up from germline, CDR1 is LNHDA and CDR2 is SQIVND (reference sequence). The V gene lost 5 bases and the J gene lost 4 bases, with 12 bases spanning the gap. CDR3 sequence reads: CASSVQVGNQPQHF. The CDR3 DNA reads TGTGCCAGTAGTGTACAGGTGGGGAATCAGCCCCAGCATTTT.

The chain combines TRBV19 with TRBJ2-2; D gene ambiguous. The CDR3 totals 14 residues. Trimming left V 9 bases short and J 3 bases short, with 14 bases between. The V gene's germline CDR1 is LNHDA and CDR2 SQIVND (reference sequence). The CDR3 here is CASSKRLDTGELFF. The CDR3 coding sequence is TGTGCCAGCTCCAAGAGGTTGGACACCGGGGAGCTGTTTTTT.